The sequence of this TCR beta chain was determined in a study of cytomegalovirus exposure and HLA in healthy donors. Study information: The same platform was used for the 90 to 150 validation repertoires as for the approximately 730 first-cohort repertoires, as reported in a later analysis.

The study's findings and limits: According to the study, 180 or so TCR beta chains were cytomegalovirus-associated.

The repertoire was sequenced with immunoSEQ multiplex PCR; TCRdb's copy has only in-frame clones and lacks some. The sample consists of over 250,000 clones, 87% of them appearing once. A remark on this clone: Its antigen remains unknown.

Germline loops: CDR1 SGHTS, CDR2 YDEGEE. CDR3 length equals 15 residues. Losses at the gene ends were 0 bases for V and 2 bases for J; bases not matched to a gene: 1. This sequence was found in a woman under 40 in good health and CMV-seropositive. The sequenced sample was PBMCs. This chain connects TRBV5-8 to TRBJ2-7, with 11 bases that match TRBD1. The CDR3 DNA follows: TGTGCCAGCAGCTTGGGGGGACAGGGGGCCTACGAGCAGTACTTC. This gives the protein CASSLGGQGAYEQYF.